Listed below are T cell receptor beta chains from one sample, sequenced in a study of molecular identifiers for immune sequencing clone quantification. One entry per CDR3 protein results from TCRdb running MiXCR on the PCR reads. The sample lists 50,000 or so distinct CDR3 sequences, roughly a quarter occurring once. The sample comprised naive CD8+ T cells from blood, with Jurkat cell RNA spiked in. The receptor source for this set is a human donor in good health. Some libraries in this study had Jurkat cell RNA spiked in. Both conserved end residues are part of each CDR3. A D gene is named only where the DNA matches it firmly. The listing skips clone size in some rows; elsewhere it reads once, few, many or a size class.

j_call,v_call,clone_size,d_call,cdr3_nt,cdr3_aa
TRBJ2-6,TRBV7-9,many,-,TGTGCCAGCAGCTTGACGCAGGCCGGCTCTGGGGCCAACGTCCTGACTTTC,CASSLTQAGSGANVLTF
TRBJ2-3,TRBV28,many,TRBD2,TGTGCCAGCAGTGCCCGGGACTTGGGGGGGGATACGCAGTATTTT,CASSARDLGGDTQYF
TRBJ2-3,TRBV7-9,few,TRBD2,TGTGCCAGCATCCTAGCGGGCGCCACAGATACGCAGTATTTT,CASILAGATDTQYF
TRBJ2-3,TRBV6-2/TRBV6-3,many,TRBD2,TGTGCCAGCATCGGCGGGAGGGCCTCCGATACGCAGTATTTT,CASIGGRASDTQYF
TRBJ1-1,TRBV19,-,-,TGTGCCAGTAGTTGGGGCTCCTTGGGAACTGGAGCTTTCTTT,CASSWGSLGTGAFF
TRBJ2-2,TRBV13,many,TRBD2,TGTGCCAGCAGCTTCCTAGCGGGAGGGCCCGGGGAGCTGTTTTTT,CASSFLAGGPGELFF
TRBJ2-4,TRBV12-3/TRBV12-4,many,-,TGTGCCAGCAGCCAGTCGAAAAACATTCAGTACTTC,CASSQSKNIQYF
TRBJ2-7,TRBV15,-,TRBD2,TGTGCCACCAGCAGAGATACGCTGGCAGGGAGGGCCATGGGGGAGCAGTACTTC,CATSRDTLAGRAMGEQYF
TRBJ2-4,TRBV5-3,-,TRBD1,TGTGCCAGCCCTCCGCTGAAGGGGACAGGGCTGAGTCAGTACTTC,CASPPLKGTGLSQYF
TRBJ1-1,TRBV30,many,-,TGTGCCTGGCTGGGGGGCGCGGGAACTGAAGCTTTCTTT,CAWLGGAGTEAFF
TRBJ1-1,TRBV27,few,-,TGTGCCAGCAGGCAAAACACTGAAGCTTTCTTT,CASRQNTEAFF
TRBJ2-7,TRBV10-3,many,-,TGTGCCATCAGTGAGTCCAGCCCCACCTACGAGCAGTACTTC,CAISESSPTYEQYF
TRBJ2-7,TRBV14,many,-,TGTGCCAGCAGCCAAGATCTCGGCCAGGGTCTCGCCCACGAGCAGTACTTC,CASSQDLGQGLAHEQYF
TRBJ2-2,TRBV4-3,many,-,TGCGCCAGCAGCCAAGATTATTCGGGGGGCCGGGGCACCGGGGAGCTGTTTTTT,CASSQDYSGGRGTGELFF
TRBJ2-1,TRBV19,few,-,TGTGCCAGTAGCACAGCCCCCTCCTACAATGAGCAGTTCTTC,CASSTAPSYNEQFF
TRBJ2-2,TRBV27,few,-,TGTGCCAGCAGTTTTGTATCTGGGGAGCTGTTTTTT,CASSFVSGELFF
TRBJ1-6,TRBV10-3,few,-,TGTGCCATCAGTGAGTCCATGGGTTTTAATTCACCCCTCCACTTT,CAISESMGFNSPLHF
TRBJ2-1,TRBV4-3,many,TRBD1,TGCGCCAGCAGCCGGACCCGGGACAGAAGCTCCTACAATGAGCAGTTCTTC,CASSRTRDRSSYNEQFF
TRBJ2-1,TRBV6-5,-,-,TGTGCCGGCAGTTACCCCGAGGTTCGTCCTCGTTTAGTCTACAATGAGCAGTTCTTC,CAGSYPEVRPRLVYNEQFF
TRBJ2-7,TRBV4-1,many,-,TGCGCCAGCAGCCAAGAACCCTCCTACGAGCAGTACTTC,CASSQEPSYEQYF
TRBJ2-2,TRBV12-3/TRBV12-4,many,TRBD1,TGTGCCAGCAGTGCCCGCCAGGGGGCCGGCGGGGAGCTGTTTTTT,CASSARQGAGGELFF
TRBJ2-5,TRBV11-1,few,TRBD2,TGTGCCAGCGCGGGACTAGCGGTGACCCAGTACTTC,CASAGLAVTQYF
TRBJ1-5,TRBV4-1,-,-,TGCGCCAGCCGCCCGGCCGGCCAGGATAGCAATCCGCCCCAGCATTTT,CASRPAGQDSNPPQHF
TRBJ2-2,TRBV27,-,-,TGTGCCAGCAGTGAAATCGGGTCTTTTGGTTTGGGGTCCCGGGAGCTGTTTTTT,CASSEIGSFGLGSRELFF
TRBJ1-1,TRBV29-1,many,-,TGCAGCGGCGCGTACGGATCTGAAGCTTTCTTT,CSGAYGSEAFF
TRBJ2-5,TRBV9,many,-,TGTGCCAGCAGCGTATCATCAGGGCAAGAGACCCAGTACTTC,CASSVSSGQETQYF
TRBJ1-6,TRBV7-9,many,-,TGTGCCAGCAGCTTAGATTACGGGGATCCACCCCTCCACTTT,CASSLDYGDPPLHF
TRBJ2-2,TRBV29-1,many,-,TGCAGCGTTGAAAAGGGGCTGAACACCGGGGAGCTGTTTTTT,CSVEKGLNTGELFF
TRBJ2-1,TRBV4-1,many,TRBD1,TGCGCCAGCAGCTACCGGGACAGGGACTACAATGAGCAGTTCTTC,CASSYRDRDYNEQFF
TRBJ1-1,TRBV5-4,many,TRBD1,TGTGCCAGCAGCTGGGGGATAGGGACAGGTGAAGCTTTCTTT,CASSWGIGTGEAFF
TRBJ2-3,TRBV7-9,many,TRBD2,TGTGCCAGCAGCTTGACTAGCGGACCTAGCACAGATACGCAGTATTTT,CASSLTSGPSTDTQYF
TRBJ1-2,TRBV3-1,many,-,TGTGCCAGCAGCTCCCGGGAAGAGTTTCGCTACACCTTC,CASSSREEFRYTF
TRBJ2-7,TRBV27,few,TRBD2,TGTGCCACCGGGACTAGAGCCTACGAGCAGTACTTC,CATGTRAYEQYF
TRBJ2-2,TRBV7-2,-,-,TGTGCCAGCAGCCGCTGGAGCACCGGGGAGCTGTTTTTT,CASSRWSTGELFF
TRBJ2-7,TRBV29-1,many,-,TGCAGCGTGGAAAACGCAGGCAGCGAGCAGTACTTC,CSVENAGSEQYF
TRBJ1-1,TRBV5-6,few,-,TGTGCCAGCAGTTCCGGACAGAACACTGAAGCTTTCTTT,CASSSGQNTEAFF
TRBJ2-3,TRBV4-3,-,TRBD1,TGCGCCAGCAGCCAAGAGCCGGCAGGGAACAGGGGAAAAGATACGCAGTATTTT,CASSQEPAGNRGKDTQYF
TRBJ1-1,TRBV13,few,TRBD1,TGTGCCAGCAGCGAGACGACAGGGGGTGAAGCTTTCTTT,CASSETTGGEAFF
TRBJ2-7,TRBV6-2/TRBV6-3,many,-,TGTGCCAGCAGTTACGGTCCAGGCACACCACCCTACGAGCAGTACTTC,CASSYGPGTPPYEQYF
TRBJ2-7,TRBV4-3,-,-,TGCGCCAGCAGCCAAGGAGGGAAACTAACCTACGAGCAGTACTTC,CASSQGGKLTYEQYF
TRBJ2-7,TRBV4-3,few,TRBD1,TGCGCCAGCAGCCAAGATAGACAGGGCTACGAGCAGTACTTC,CASSQDRQGYEQYF
TRBJ1-1,TRBV4-3,many,-,TGCGCCAGCAGCCAAGAATTTTCGGCCAGCTTTGTAGCTGAAGCTTTCTTT,CASSQEFSASFVAEAFF
TRBJ2-7,TRBV11-2,-,TRBD2,TGTGCCAGCAGCTTAGTCGGGACTAGCGGGTACTACGAGCAGTACTTC,CASSLVGTSGYYEQYF
TRBJ1-2,TRBV3-1,-,-,TGTGCCAGCAGCCAAGATTTGCCAGGGACGGCTAACTATGGCTACACCTTC,CASSQDLPGTANYGYTF
TRBJ2-3,TRBV7-9,many,-,TGTGCCAGCAGCCCCCCCTCAGGGTGGAGCACAGATACGCAGTATTTT,CASSPPSGWSTDTQYF